The subject of this entry is one TCR beta chain. With 7 bases clipped from V and 5 bases from J, the junction kept 9 bases outside the gene matches. Germline V gives CDR1 ENHRY, CDR2 SYGVKD. The CDR3 totals 14 residues. How the authors handled the data: Amplification of reference gene primers provided the estimated nucleated cell counts. Produced via immunoSEQ multiplex PCR; TCRdb's table is partial and in-frame only. That table is the source of V, J and clone size, and D and trimming were worked out from the DNA. The sample records 250,000 to 300,000 clones, over 70% being singletons. This sample stems from a study of blood T cell repertoires in COVID-19. About the study: Italy, Spain and the United States were the sources of the convalescent and acute COVID-19 samples. In each case, the material was cDNA or gDNA derived from T cells, B-cell-depleted T cells, or PBMCs.

The sequenced material came from peripheral blood. This rearrangement joins TRBV10-3 to TRBJ2-7, with 9 bases that match TRBD1. The TCR sequence derives from an elderly man with acute or convalescent COVID-19. The chain's CDR3 is CAITPGQGRDEQYF. The CDR3 nucleotides are TGTGCCATCACTCCAGGACAGGGGCGGGACGAGCAGTACTTC.